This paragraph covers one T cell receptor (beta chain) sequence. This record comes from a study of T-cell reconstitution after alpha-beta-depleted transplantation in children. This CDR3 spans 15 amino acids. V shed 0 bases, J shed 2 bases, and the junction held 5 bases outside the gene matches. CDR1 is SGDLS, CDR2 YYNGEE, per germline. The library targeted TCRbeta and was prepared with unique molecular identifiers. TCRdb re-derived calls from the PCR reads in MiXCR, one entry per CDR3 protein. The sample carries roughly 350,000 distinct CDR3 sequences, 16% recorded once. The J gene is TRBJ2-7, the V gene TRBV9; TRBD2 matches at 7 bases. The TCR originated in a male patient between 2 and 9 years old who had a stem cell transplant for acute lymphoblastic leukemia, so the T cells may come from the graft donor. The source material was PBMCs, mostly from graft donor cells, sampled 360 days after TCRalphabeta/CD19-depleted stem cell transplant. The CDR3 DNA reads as TGTGCCAGCAGCGTAGGGCAGCGGGGACCCTACGAGCAGTACTTC. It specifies CASSVGQRGPYEQYF. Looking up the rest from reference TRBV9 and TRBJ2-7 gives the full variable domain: DSGVTQTPKHLITATGQRVTLRCSPRSGDLSVYWYQQSLDQGLQFLIQYYNGEERAKGNILERFSAQQFPDLHSELNLSSLELGDSALYFCASSVGQRGPYEQYFGPGTRLTVT.